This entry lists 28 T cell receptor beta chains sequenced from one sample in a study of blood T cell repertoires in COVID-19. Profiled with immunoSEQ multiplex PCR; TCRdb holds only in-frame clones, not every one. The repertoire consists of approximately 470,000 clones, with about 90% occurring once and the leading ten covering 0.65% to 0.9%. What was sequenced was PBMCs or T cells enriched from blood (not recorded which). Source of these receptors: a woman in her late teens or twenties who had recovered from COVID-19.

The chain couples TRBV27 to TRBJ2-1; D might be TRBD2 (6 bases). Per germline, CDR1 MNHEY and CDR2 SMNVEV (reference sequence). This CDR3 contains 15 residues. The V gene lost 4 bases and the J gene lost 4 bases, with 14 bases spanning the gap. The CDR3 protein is CASSYSSGLYNEQFF. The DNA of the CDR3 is TGTGCCAGCAGTTATTCCAGCGGGCTTTACAATGAGCAGTTCTTC.

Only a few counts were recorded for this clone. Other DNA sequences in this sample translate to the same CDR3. CDR3 in DNA: TGCGCCAGCAGCTTGGAACAGAACACTGAAGCTTTCTTT. Translating it yields CASSLEQNTEAFF. The J gene is TRBJ1-1, the V gene TRBV5-1; D unresolved. Trimming cost V 0 bases and J 1 base, with 4 bases left between them. Looked up from germline, CDR1 is SGHRS and CDR2 is YFSETQ. The length of the CDR3 is 13 residues. The entire variable domain, with the rest obtained from reference TRBV5-1 and TRBJ1-1, is as follows: KAGVTQTPRYLIKTRGQQVTLSCSPISGHRSVSWYQQTPGQGLQFLFEYFSETQRNKGNFPGRFSGRQFSNSRSEMNVSTLELGDSALYLCASSLEQNTEAFFGQGTRLTVV.

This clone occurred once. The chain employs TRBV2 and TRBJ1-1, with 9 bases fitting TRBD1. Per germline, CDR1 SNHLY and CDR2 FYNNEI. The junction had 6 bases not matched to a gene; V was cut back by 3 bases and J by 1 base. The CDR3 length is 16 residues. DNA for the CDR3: TGTGCCAGCAGTGATTGGGGACAGGGTTGGAACACTGAAGCTTTCTTT. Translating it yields CASSDWGQGWNTEAFF.

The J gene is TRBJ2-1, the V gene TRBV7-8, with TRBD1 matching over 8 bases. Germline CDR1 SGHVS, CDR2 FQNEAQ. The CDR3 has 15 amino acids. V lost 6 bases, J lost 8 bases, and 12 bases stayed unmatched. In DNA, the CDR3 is TGTGCCAGCAGGTCGACAGGGGAAGGAGGGGATGAGCAGTTCTTC. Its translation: CASRSTGEGGDEQFF.

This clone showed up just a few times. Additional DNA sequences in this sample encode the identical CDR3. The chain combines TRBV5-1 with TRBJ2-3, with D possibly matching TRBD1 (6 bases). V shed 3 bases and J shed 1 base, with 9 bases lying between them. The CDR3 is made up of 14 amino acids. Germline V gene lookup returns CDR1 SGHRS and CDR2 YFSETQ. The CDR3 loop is CASSSQGRTDTQYF. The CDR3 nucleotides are TGCGCCAGCAGCTCACAGGGCCGCACAGATACGCAGTATTTT.

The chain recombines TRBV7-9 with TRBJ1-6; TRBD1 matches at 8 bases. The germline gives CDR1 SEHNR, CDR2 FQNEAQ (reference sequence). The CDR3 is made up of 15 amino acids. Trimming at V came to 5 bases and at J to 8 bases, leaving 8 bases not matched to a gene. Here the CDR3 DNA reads TGTGCCAGCAGCGCGGGACAGGTAGTAGATTCACCCCTCCACTTT. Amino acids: CASSAGQVVDSPLHF.

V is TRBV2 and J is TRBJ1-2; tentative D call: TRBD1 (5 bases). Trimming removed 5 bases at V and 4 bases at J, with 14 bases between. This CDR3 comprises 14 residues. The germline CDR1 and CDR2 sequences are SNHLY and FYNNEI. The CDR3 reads CASSQLAQGYGYTF. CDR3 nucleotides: TGTGCCAGCAGTCAGCTCGCCCAGGGCTATGGCTACACCTTC.

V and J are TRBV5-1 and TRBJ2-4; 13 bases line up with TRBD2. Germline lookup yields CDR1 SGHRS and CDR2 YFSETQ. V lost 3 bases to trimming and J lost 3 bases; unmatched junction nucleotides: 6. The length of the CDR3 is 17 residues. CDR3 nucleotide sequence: TGCGCCAGCAGCTCCACGACTAGCGGGGGGAACAAAAACATTCAGTACTTC. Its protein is CASSSTTSGGNKNIQYF.

The CDR3 DNA sequence: TGCGCCAGCAGTGAAGGGCGGGAAAATCAGCCCCAGCATTTT. This codes for CASSEGRENQPQHF. V and J are TRBV10-2 and TRBJ1-5, with unresolved D. CDR1 is WSHSY, CDR2 SAAADI, per germline. The V gene lost 3 bases and the J gene lost 4 bases, with 10 bases spanning the gap. The CDR3 covers 14 residues.

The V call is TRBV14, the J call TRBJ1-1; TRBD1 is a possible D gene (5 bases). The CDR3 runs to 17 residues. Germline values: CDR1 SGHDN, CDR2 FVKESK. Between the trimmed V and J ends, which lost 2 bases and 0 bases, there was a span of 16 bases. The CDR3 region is CASSQRATATMNTEAFF. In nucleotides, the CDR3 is TGTGCCAGCAGCCAAAGGGCGACAGCTACCATGAACACTGAAGCTTTCTTT.

The CDR3: CAWSPPLQGYEQYF. The CDR3 DNA reads TGTGCCTGGAGCCCCCCTCTCCAGGGCTACGAGCAGTACTTC. The chain has TRBV30 and TRBJ2-7, with D perhaps TRBD1 (5 bases). Germline V CDR1 and CDR2: GTSNPN, SVGIG (reference sequence). Trimming took 3 bases from V and 3 from J, leaving 15 bases between them. This CDR3 has 14 residues. The variable domain in full, with the rest retrieved from reference TRBV30 and TRBJ2-7, is SQTIHQWPATLVQPVGSPLSLECTVEGTSNPNLYWYRQAAGRGLQLLFYSVGIGQISSEVPQNLSASRPQDRQFILSSKKLLLSDSGFYLCAWSPPLQGYEQYFGPGTRLTVT.

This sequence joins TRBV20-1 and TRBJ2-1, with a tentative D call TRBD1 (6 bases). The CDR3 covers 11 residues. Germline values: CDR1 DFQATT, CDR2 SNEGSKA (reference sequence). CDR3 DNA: TGCGGGAGTAGGACAGTCGGTGAGCAGTTCTTC. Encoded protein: CGSRTVGEQFF.

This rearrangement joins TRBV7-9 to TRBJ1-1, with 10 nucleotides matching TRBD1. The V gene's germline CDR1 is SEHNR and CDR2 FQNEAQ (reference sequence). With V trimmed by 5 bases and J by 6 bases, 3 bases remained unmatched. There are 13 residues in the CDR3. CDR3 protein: CASSRGQGSEAFF. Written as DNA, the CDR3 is TGTGCCAGCAGCCGGGGACAGGGGTCTGAAGCTTTCTTT. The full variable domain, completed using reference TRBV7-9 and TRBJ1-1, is DTGVSQNPRHKITKRGQNVTFRCDPISEHNRLYWYRQTLGQGPEFLTYFQNEAQLEKSRLLSDRFSAERPKGSFSTLEIQRTEQGDSAMYLCASSRGQGSEAFFGQGTRLTVV.

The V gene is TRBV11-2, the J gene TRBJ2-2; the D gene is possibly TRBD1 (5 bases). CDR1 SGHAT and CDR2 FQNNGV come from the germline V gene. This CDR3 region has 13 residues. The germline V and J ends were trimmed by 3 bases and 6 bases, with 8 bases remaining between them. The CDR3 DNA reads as TGTGCCAGCAGCTTTAGGGGCGCCGGGGAGCTGTTTTTT. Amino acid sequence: CASSFRGAGELFF.

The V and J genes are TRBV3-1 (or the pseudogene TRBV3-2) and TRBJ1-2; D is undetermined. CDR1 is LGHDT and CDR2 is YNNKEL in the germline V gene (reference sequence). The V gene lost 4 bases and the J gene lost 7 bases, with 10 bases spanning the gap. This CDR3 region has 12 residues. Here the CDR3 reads CASSRPRAGYTF. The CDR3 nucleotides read TGTGCCAGCAGCCGACCGAGGGCTGGCTACACCTTC.

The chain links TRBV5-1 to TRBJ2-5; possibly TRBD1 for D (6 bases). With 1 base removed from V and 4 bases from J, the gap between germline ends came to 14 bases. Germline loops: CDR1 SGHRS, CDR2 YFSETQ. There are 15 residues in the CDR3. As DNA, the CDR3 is TGCGCCAGCAGCTTGACTGGGGGCCTCACAGAGACCCAGTACTTC. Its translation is CASSLTGGLTETQYF. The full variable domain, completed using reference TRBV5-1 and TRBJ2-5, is KAGVTQTPRYLIKTRGQQVTLSCSPISGHRSVSWYQQTPGQGLQFLFEYFSETQRNKGNFPGRFSGRQFSNSRSEMNVSTLELGDSALYLCASSLTGGLTETQYFGPGTRLLVL.

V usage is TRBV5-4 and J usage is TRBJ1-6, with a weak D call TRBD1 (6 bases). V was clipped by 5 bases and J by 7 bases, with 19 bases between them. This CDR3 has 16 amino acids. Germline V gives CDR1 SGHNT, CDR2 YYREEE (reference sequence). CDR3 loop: CASRSTRGADNSPLHF. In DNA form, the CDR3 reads TGTGCCAGCAGAAGTACACGGGGGGCTGACAATTCACCCCTCCACTTT.

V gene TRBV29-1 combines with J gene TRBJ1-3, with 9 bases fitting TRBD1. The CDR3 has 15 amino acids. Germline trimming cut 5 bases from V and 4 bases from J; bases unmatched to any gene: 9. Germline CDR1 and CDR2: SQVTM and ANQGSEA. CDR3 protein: CSVWIQGALGNTIYF. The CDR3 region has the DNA TGCAGCGTTTGGATACAGGGGGCCCTCGGAAACACCATATATTTT.

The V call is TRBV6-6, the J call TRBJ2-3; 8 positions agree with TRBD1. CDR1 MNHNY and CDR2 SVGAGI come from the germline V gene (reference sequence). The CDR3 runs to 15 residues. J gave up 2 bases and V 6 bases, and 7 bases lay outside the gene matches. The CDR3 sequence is CASSHRGVVTDTQYF. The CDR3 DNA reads TGTGCCAGCAGCCACAGGGGGGTGGTCACAGATACGCAGTATTTT.

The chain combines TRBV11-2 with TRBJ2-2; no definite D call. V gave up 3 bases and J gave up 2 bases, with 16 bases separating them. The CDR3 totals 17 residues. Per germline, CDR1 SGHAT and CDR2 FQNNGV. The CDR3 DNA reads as TGTGCCAGCAGCTTGGCCAGTTCCTCATTAAACACCGGGGAGCTGTTTTTT. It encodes CASSLASSSLNTGELFF.

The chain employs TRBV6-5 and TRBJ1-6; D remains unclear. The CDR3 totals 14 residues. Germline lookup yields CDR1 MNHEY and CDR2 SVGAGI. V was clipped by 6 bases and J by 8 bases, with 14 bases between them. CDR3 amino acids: CASRRPEGDSPLHF. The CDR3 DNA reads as TGTGCCAGCAGACGACCCGAAGGAGATTCACCCCTCCACTTT.

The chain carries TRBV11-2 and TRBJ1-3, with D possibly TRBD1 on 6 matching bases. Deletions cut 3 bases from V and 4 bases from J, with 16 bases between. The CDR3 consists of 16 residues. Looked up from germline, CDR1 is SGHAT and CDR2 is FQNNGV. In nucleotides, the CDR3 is TGTGCCAGCAGCTTGGGACCTTCAGGGGCAGGAAACACCATATATTTT. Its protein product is CASSLGPSGAGNTIYF. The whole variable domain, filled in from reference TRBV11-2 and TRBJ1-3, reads EAGVAQSPRYKIIEKRQSVAFWCNPISGHATLYWYQQILGQGPKLLIQFQNNGVVDDSQLPKDRFSAERLKGVDSTLKIQPAKLEDSAVYLCASSLGPSGAGNTIYFGEGSWLTVV.

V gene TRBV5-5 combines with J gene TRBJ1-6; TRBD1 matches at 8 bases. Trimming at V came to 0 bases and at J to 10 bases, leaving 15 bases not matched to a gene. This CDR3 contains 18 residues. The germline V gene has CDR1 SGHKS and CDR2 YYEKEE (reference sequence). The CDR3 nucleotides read TGTGCCAGCAGCTTGGCCAATCGAGCTGCAGGGGGCCGATCACCCCTCCACTTT. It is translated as CASSLANRAAGGRSPLHF.

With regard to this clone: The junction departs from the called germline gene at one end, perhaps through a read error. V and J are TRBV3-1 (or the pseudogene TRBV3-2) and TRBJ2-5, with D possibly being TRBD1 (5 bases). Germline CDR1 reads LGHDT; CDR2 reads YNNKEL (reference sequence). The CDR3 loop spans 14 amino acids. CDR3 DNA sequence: TGTGCCAGCAGTCAAGGGGCCGAGAAAGAGACCCAGTACTTC. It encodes CASSQGAEKETQYF.

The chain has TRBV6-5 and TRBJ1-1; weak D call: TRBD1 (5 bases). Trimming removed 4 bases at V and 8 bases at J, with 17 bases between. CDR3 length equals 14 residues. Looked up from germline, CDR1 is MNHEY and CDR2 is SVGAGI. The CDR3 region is CASSFLREGSEAFF. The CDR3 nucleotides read TGTGCCAGCAGTTTCCTTAGGGAGGGGAGCGAAGCTTTCTTT.

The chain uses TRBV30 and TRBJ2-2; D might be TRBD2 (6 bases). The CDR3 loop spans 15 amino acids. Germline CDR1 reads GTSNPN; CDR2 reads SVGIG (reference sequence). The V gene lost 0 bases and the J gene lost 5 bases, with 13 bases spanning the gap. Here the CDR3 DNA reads TGTGCCTGGAGTGTGGAGGGTCGTGAGACCGGGGAGCTGTTTTTT. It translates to CAWSVEGRETGELFF.

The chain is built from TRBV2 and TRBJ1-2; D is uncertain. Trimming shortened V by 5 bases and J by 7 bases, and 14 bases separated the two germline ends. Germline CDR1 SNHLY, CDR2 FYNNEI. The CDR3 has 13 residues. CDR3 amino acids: CASSPERVGGYTF. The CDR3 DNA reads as TGTGCCAGCAGTCCTGAACGAGTCGGTGGCTACACCTTC.

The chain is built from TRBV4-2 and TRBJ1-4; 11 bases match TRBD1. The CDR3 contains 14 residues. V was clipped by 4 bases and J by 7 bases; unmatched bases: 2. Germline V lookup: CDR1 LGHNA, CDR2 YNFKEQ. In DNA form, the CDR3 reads TGTGCCAGCAGCCCCGGGACAGGGGGTGAAAAACTGTTTTTT. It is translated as CASSPGTGGEKLFF.